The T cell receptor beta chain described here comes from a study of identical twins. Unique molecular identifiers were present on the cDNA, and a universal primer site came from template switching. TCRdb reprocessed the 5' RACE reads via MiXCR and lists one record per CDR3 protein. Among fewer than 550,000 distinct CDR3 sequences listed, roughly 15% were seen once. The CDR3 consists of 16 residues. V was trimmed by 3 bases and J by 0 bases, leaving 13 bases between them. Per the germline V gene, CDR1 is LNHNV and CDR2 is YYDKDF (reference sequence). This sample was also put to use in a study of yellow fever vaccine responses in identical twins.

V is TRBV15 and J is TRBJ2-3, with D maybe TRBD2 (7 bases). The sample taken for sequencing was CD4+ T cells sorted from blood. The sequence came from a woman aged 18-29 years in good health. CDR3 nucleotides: TGTGCCACCAGCAGTCTGGGGAGGGGGAGCACAGATACGCAGTATTTT. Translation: CATSSLGRGSTDTQYF.